In its sample, the clone carrying this T cell receptor (beta chain) was seen a few times. The antigen is not known. These data belong to a study of beta chain features in type 1 diabetes. Regarding the study as a whole: Patients' naive, central memory and regulatory TCRB repertoires appeared more alike than those of healthy donors. Sequencing from cDNA could over-represent high-TCR-expressing cells. Within each of all four CD4+ subsets, Type 1 diabetes patients had TCRB CDR3s that were moderately but significantly shorter.

What was sequenced were expressed TCRB transcripts, since all of the isolated RNA had been reverse transcribed. The average output of naive, central memory and regulatory T cell samples was millions of reads. Clones were sequenced by immunoSEQ multiplex PCR, and TCRdb holds only the in-frame ones, with some missing. The table includes fewer than 300,000 clones, about 20% detected once. V shed 3 bases and J 10 bases; nucleotides not matched to a gene: 8. Germline assignment: CDR1 SGHRS and CDR2 YFSETQ. This CDR3 region has 15 residues. This receptor was taken from a woman in her thirties or forties with type 1 diabetes. The specimen was naive CD4+ T cells from blood. This chain connects TRBV5-1 to TRBJ1-6, with 9 bases aligning to TRBD1. Here the CDR3 reads CASSSSGTGSSPLHF. The CDR3 nucleotides read TGCGCCAGCAGCTCCTCCGGGACAGGGAGCTCACCCCTCCACTTT.